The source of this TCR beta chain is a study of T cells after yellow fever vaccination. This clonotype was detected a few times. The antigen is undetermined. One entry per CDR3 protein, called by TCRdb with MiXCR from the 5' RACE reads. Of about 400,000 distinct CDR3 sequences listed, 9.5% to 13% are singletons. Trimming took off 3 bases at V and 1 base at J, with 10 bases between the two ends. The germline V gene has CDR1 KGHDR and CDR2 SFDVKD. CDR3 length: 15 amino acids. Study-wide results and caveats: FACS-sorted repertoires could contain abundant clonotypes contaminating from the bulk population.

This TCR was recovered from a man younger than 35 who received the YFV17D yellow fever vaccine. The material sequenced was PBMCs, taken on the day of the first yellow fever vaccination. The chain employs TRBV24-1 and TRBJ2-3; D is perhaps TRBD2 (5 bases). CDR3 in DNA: TGTGCCACCAGTGATCCCGGGGAGCGCACAGATACGCAGTATTTT. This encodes CATSDPGERTDTQYF.